This is a list of T cell receptor beta chains from one sample in a study of human T cells and chemical hapten exposure. TCRdb reanalysed the 5' RACE reads using MiXCR and keeps one entry per CDR3 protein. The table shows 95,000 to 120,000 distinct CDR3 sequences, with 15% to 20% occurring only once. These receptors came from a human donor in good health. CDR3s include the opening cysteine and the closing phenylalanine or tryptophan. The order of the fields is J gene, clone size, D gene, V gene, CDR3 DNA, CDR3 protein. A D gene is named only where the DNA matches it firmly. Clone size is stated in some rows and not others, as once, few, many or a class when expanded.

j_call: TRBJ1-3
clone_size: few
d_call: TRBD1
v_call: TRBV29-1
cdr3_nt: TGCAGCGTCGCAGGGGGCTCTGGAAACACCATATATTTT
cdr3_aa: CSVAGGSGNTIYF

j_call: TRBJ1-3
clone_size: few
d_call: .
v_call: TRBV7-8
cdr3_nt: TGTGCCAGCAGCTTAGCTGGGGGGAGCTCTGGAAACACCATATATTTT
cdr3_aa: CASSLAGGSSGNTIYF

j_call: TRBJ2-2
clone_size: few
d_call: .
v_call: TRBV19
cdr3_nt: TGTGCCAGTAGTATAAGGTGGCTTCCGAACACCGGGGAGCTGTTTTTT
cdr3_aa: CASSIRWLPNTGELFF

j_call: TRBJ2-6
clone_size: few
d_call: TRBD1
v_call: TRBV5-1
cdr3_nt: TGCGCCAGCAGCTCCAGGACAGGGGAGTCTGGGGCCAACGTCCTGACTTTC
cdr3_aa: CASSSRTGESGANVLTF

j_call: TRBJ1-1
clone_size: few
d_call: .
v_call: TRBV5-1
cdr3_nt: TGCGCCAGCAGCTTGGAGGAGGGTCGGGTCACTGAAGCTTTCTTT
cdr3_aa: CASSLEEGRVTEAFF

j_call: TRBJ1-1
clone_size: .
d_call: .
v_call: TRBV7-8
cdr3_nt: TGTGCCAGCAGGGAGGGGCAGACGAACACTGAAGCTTTCTTT
cdr3_aa: CASREGQTNTEAFF

j_call: TRBJ2-3
clone_size: .
d_call: TRBD2
v_call: TRBV27
cdr3_nt: TGTGCCAGCAGTGGGGGGGTCCTAAGCACAGATACGCAGTATTTT
cdr3_aa: CASSGGVLSTDTQYF

j_call: TRBJ2-3
clone_size: .
d_call: .
v_call: TRBV11-2
cdr3_nt: TGTGCCAGCAGCCAGTTACGACAAGATACGCAGTATTTT
cdr3_aa: CASSQLRQDTQYF

j_call: TRBJ2-2
clone_size: .
d_call: .
v_call: TRBV20-1
cdr3_nt: TGCAGTGCTCCACACATCATGGGGGCCGGGGAGCTGTTTTTT
cdr3_aa: CSAPHIMGAGELFF

j_call: TRBJ2-1
clone_size: .
d_call: TRBD2
v_call: TRBV5-1
cdr3_nt: TGCGCCAGCAGCTGGGGGCCCCTAGCGGGAGGAACCCACAATGAGCAGTTCTTC
cdr3_aa: CASSWGPLAGGTHNEQFF

j_call: TRBJ1-5
clone_size: .
d_call: .
v_call: TRBV6-5
cdr3_nt: TGTGCCAGCAGTTACCCCCGTTTGAGCAATCAGCCCCAGCATTTT
cdr3_aa: CASSYPRLSNQPQHF

j_call: TRBJ1-2
clone_size: .
d_call: .
v_call: TRBV28
cdr3_nt: TGTGCCAGCAGTTTATGGTCGGGATCCCCAACAGAGTATGGCTACACCTTC
cdr3_aa: CASSLWSGSPTEYGYTF

j_call: TRBJ2-3
clone_size: .
d_call: TRBD2
v_call: TRBV27
cdr3_nt: TGTGCCAGCAGTCCCCTTGGGAGGGAGGCAGATACGCAGTATTTT
cdr3_aa: CASSPLGREADTQYF

j_call: TRBJ2-5
clone_size: .
d_call: TRBD1
v_call: TRBV10-2
cdr3_nt: TGCGCCAGCAGTGACGACAGGGCTCTTTCAGAGACCCAGTACTTC
cdr3_aa: CASSDDRALSETQYF

j_call: TRBJ2-1
clone_size: .
d_call: .
v_call: TRBV12-5
cdr3_nt: TGTGCTAGTGGTTTTAGTTTAGGGGTTGGCTACAATGAGCAGTTCTTC
cdr3_aa: CASGFSLGVGYNEQFF

j_call: TRBJ1-5
clone_size: .
d_call: .
v_call: TRBV20-1
cdr3_nt: TGCAGTGCTCGCAGGGGTTGGGGCAATCAGCCCCAGCATTTT
cdr3_aa: CSARRGWGNQPQHF

j_call: TRBJ2-1
clone_size: .
d_call: TRBD1
v_call: TRBV6-5
cdr3_nt: TGTGCCAGCAGTTACTCAGGGACAGCATTCAATGAGCAGTTCTTC
cdr3_aa: CASSYSGTAFNEQFF

j_call: TRBJ1-1
clone_size: .
d_call: .
v_call: TRBV3-1
cdr3_nt: TGTGCCAGCAGCCAAGGGCTTCTCCCGAACACTGAAGCTTTCTTT
cdr3_aa: CASSQGLLPNTEAFF

j_call: TRBJ2-2
clone_size: .
d_call: TRBD2
v_call: TRBV7-2
cdr3_nt: TGTGCCAGCAGCTTATTTGGCGGGAGAAGGACGACCGGGGAGCTGTTTTTT
cdr3_aa: CASSLFGGRRTTGELFF

j_call: TRBJ2-7
clone_size: few
d_call: .
v_call: TRBV28
cdr3_nt: TGTGCCAGCAGGCCCTACGGGACTCGGAGTAGGGTCTACGAGCAGTACTTC
cdr3_aa: CASRPYGTRSRVYEQYF

j_call: TRBJ1-1
clone_size: few
d_call: .
v_call: TRBV20-1
cdr3_nt: TGCAGTGCTCCTCAGGCGGTCTCGGGAACTGAAGCTTTCTTT
cdr3_aa: CSAPQAVSGTEAFF

j_call: TRBJ2-3
clone_size: .
d_call: .
v_call: TRBV11-2
cdr3_nt: TGTGCCAGCAGCCGCCCCCTCGGGGTCGATACGCAGTATTTT
cdr3_aa: CASSRPLGVDTQYF

j_call: TRBJ2-1
clone_size: few
d_call: .
v_call: TRBV5-1
cdr3_nt: TGCGCCAGCAGCCAACCAACGGACCCAAGGGGCAATGAGCAGTTCTTC
cdr3_aa: CASSQPTDPRGNEQFF

j_call: TRBJ2-1
clone_size: few
d_call: TRBD2
v_call: TRBV5-1
cdr3_nt: TGCGCCAGCAGCAGCGGGGGTAGCTCCTACAATGAGCAGTTCTTC
cdr3_aa: CASSSGGSSYNEQFF

j_call: TRBJ1-5
clone_size: few
d_call: .
v_call: TRBV5-1
cdr3_nt: TGCGCCAGCAGCTTGGGAGTGGGGTCGTTGGGCAATCAGCCCCAGCATTTT
cdr3_aa: CASSLGVGSLGNQPQHF

j_call: TRBJ2-7
clone_size: few
d_call: TRBD2
v_call: TRBV20-1
cdr3_nt: TGCAGTGCTAGCGGCGGGAGACGGGGCGAGCAGTACTTC
cdr3_aa: CSASGGRRGEQYF

j_call: TRBJ2-1
clone_size: few
d_call: TRBD2
v_call: TRBV3-1
cdr3_nt: TGTGCCAGCAGCCAGATAACTAGCGGGGGCGGCAATGAGCAGTTCTTC
cdr3_aa: CASSQITSGGGNEQFF

j_call: TRBJ2-5
clone_size: few
d_call: .
v_call: TRBV20-1
cdr3_nt: TGCAGTGCTAGCCGGCGGGATCCGGGAGAGACCCAGTACTTC
cdr3_aa: CSASRRDPGETQYF

j_call: TRBJ1-6
clone_size: many
d_call: TRBD1
v_call: TRBV19
cdr3_nt: TGTGCCAGTAGTATGAAATCCGGGACAGACTATAATTCACCCCTCCACTTT
cdr3_aa: CASSMKSGTDYNSPLHF

j_call: TRBJ2-1
clone_size: few
d_call: .
v_call: TRBV2
cdr3_nt: TGTGCCAGCGGGTACCTCAATGAGCAGTTCTTC
cdr3_aa: CASGYLNEQFF

j_call: TRBJ1-1
clone_size: few
d_call: .
v_call: TRBV28
cdr3_nt: TGTGCCAGCATCCCTCGAGGGCGAGACACTGAAGCTTTCTTT
cdr3_aa: CASIPRGRDTEAFF

j_call: TRBJ2-1
clone_size: few
d_call: .
v_call: TRBV5-4
cdr3_nt: TGTGCCAGCAGCTTTGGTCGGCCGAGCTCCTACAATGAGCAGTTCTTC
cdr3_aa: CASSFGRPSSYNEQFF

j_call: TRBJ1-6
clone_size: .
d_call: .
v_call: TRBV6-5
cdr3_nt: TGTGCCAGCAGTTACTCGGATGCAGGTTCTTCCTATAATTCACCCCTCCACTTT
cdr3_aa: CASSYSDAGSSYNSPLHF

j_call: TRBJ1-1
clone_size: few
d_call: TRBD1
v_call: TRBV14
cdr3_nt: TGTGCCAGCAGCCTGCGACAGGGGGCTCGGAACACTGAAGCTTTCTTT
cdr3_aa: CASSLRQGARNTEAFF

j_call: TRBJ1-3
clone_size: .
d_call: .
v_call: TRBV12-3/TRBV12-4
cdr3_nt: TGTGCCAGCAGGCGGGGGCACGGAAACACCATATATTTT
cdr3_aa: CASRRGHGNTIYF

j_call: TRBJ2-5
clone_size: few
d_call: TRBD1
v_call: TRBV11-2
cdr3_nt: TGTGCCAGCAGCTTAGAATACGGGACAGGGCTCCAAGAGACCCAGTACTTC
cdr3_aa: CASSLEYGTGLQETQYF

j_call: TRBJ2-2
clone_size: .
d_call: .
v_call: TRBV6-5
cdr3_nt: TGTGCCAGCCGCTCTCGGCGGGGCGGGGAGCTGTTTTTT
cdr3_aa: CASRSRRGGELFF

j_call: TRBJ2-5
clone_size: .
d_call: .
v_call: TRBV28
cdr3_nt: TGTGCCAGCGGACGCTCCGGGACTAAGCCCGGGGGGCACCAAGAGACCCAGTACTTC
cdr3_aa: CASGRSGTKPGGHQETQYF

j_call: TRBJ2-4
clone_size: .
d_call: .
v_call: TRBV6-5
cdr3_nt: TGTGCCAGCAGTTACTCAGGGGCACAAAACATTCAGTACTTC
cdr3_aa: CASSYSGAQNIQYF

j_call: TRBJ2-2
clone_size: .
d_call: TRBD2
v_call: TRBV9
cdr3_nt: TGTGCCAGCAGCCCTCCCTGGGGGACTAGCCTCCCCGGGGAGCTGTTTTTT
cdr3_aa: CASSPPWGTSLPGELFF

j_call: TRBJ2-1
clone_size: .
d_call: TRBD2
v_call: TRBV5-1
cdr3_nt: TGCGCCAGCAGCAGCGGGACTAGGGGTGAGCAGTTCTTC
cdr3_aa: CASSSGTRGEQFF

j_call: TRBJ2-3
clone_size: .
d_call: .
v_call: TRBV5-1
cdr3_nt: TGCGCCAGCAGGACCGATAGGGATACGCAGTATTTT
cdr3_aa: CASRTDRDTQYF

j_call: TRBJ2-7
clone_size: few
d_call: TRBD2
v_call: TRBV7-6
cdr3_nt: TGTGCCAGCAGCTTAGGCCCCCGGACTAGCGGGCCACACCAGTCCTACGAGCAGTACTTC
cdr3_aa: CASSLGPRTSGPHQSYEQYF

j_call: TRBJ2-3
clone_size: .
d_call: .
v_call: TRBV10-3
cdr3_nt: TGTGCCATCAGAGGACAAGGGAGCACAGATACGCAGTATTTT
cdr3_aa: CAIRGQGSTDTQYF

j_call: TRBJ2-1
clone_size: .
d_call: TRBD2
v_call: TRBV3-1
cdr3_nt: TGTGCCAGCAGCCCCCAGCTGGGGGGACTAGCGGGAGGCAATGAGCAGTTCTTC
cdr3_aa: CASSPQLGGLAGGNEQFF

j_call: TRBJ1-2
clone_size: few
d_call: TRBD1
v_call: TRBV6-1
cdr3_nt: TGTGCCAGCAGATCAGACAGGGGCAGAGGCTACACCTTC
cdr3_aa: CASRSDRGRGYTF

j_call: TRBJ1-2
clone_size: .
d_call: .
v_call: TRBV4-1
cdr3_nt: TGCGCCAGCAGCCAAGAATCGGCCCAACCCCCCCATTATGGCTACACCTTC
cdr3_aa: CASSQESAQPPHYGYTF

j_call: TRBJ2-3
clone_size: .
d_call: TRBD2
v_call: TRBV7-8
cdr3_nt: TGTGCCAGCAGCTTAGCCGAGGGACTAGCGGGAGGGGACGCAGATACGCAGTATTTT
cdr3_aa: CASSLAEGLAGGDADTQYF

j_call: TRBJ1-6
clone_size: many
d_call: .
v_call: TRBV3-1
cdr3_nt: TGTGCCAGCTGGGGAAGGGATTCACCCCTCCACTTT
cdr3_aa: CASWGRDSPLHF

j_call: TRBJ2-1
clone_size: few
d_call: .
v_call: TRBV5-1
cdr3_nt: TGCGCCAGCAGCTTGGGGCGGGACAATGAGCAGTTCTTC
cdr3_aa: CASSLGRDNEQFF

j_call: TRBJ1-1
clone_size: few
d_call: .
v_call: TRBV4-1
cdr3_nt: TGCGCCAGCGGGGGGGTGAACACTGAAGCTTTCTTT
cdr3_aa: CASGGVNTEAFF

j_call: TRBJ1-1
clone_size: .
d_call: .
v_call: TRBV7-9
cdr3_nt: TGTGCCAGCAGCTTAGAACAGATGAACACTGAAGCTTTCTTT
cdr3_aa: CASSLEQMNTEAFF

j_call: TRBJ2-7
clone_size: .
d_call: .
v_call: TRBV25-1
cdr3_nt: TGTGCCAGCAGTGACGAGGGTACCCCCTACGAGCAGTACTTC
cdr3_aa: CASSDEGTPYEQYF

j_call: TRBJ2-2
clone_size: .
d_call: .
v_call: TRBV7-6
cdr3_nt: TGTGCCAGCAGCTTCCAACAGAGGGGCTATAACGGGGAGCTGTTTTTT
cdr3_aa: CASSFQQRGYNGELFF

j_call: TRBJ1-5
clone_size: few
d_call: .
v_call: TRBV12-3/TRBV12-4
cdr3_nt: TGTGCCAGCAGTTTAGATACGGTTTATAGCAATCAGCCCCAGCATTTT
cdr3_aa: CASSLDTVYSNQPQHF